This entry lists 18 T cell receptor beta chains sequenced from one sample in a study of cytomegalovirus exposure and HLA in healthy donors (dated by TCRdb to 2015 to 2018). The library was generated by the immunoSEQ multiplex PCR assay. Entries here come from immuneACCESS through TCRdb and include only in-frame sequences with V and J called. Some clones fail to appear in such tables; in the studies checked, an unresolved V gene covers under half of the shortfall, and the cause of the remainder is unknown. The sample table shows some 150,000 clones, and approximately 86% are seen once. The ten biggest clones cover approximately 20% of the sample. The sequenced sample was PBMCs. Receptors were obtained from a man aged 18 to 29 in good health and CMV-seropositive.

The sample holds a few counts of this clone. The chain links TRBV27 to TRBJ1-6, with TRBD1 matching 11 bases. Looked up from germline, CDR1 is MNHEY and CDR2 is SMNVEV (reference sequence). The CDR3 spans 14 residues. The V and J ends lost 8 bases and 7 bases, in that order; junction bases with no gene match: 4. For the CDR3, the DNA is TGTGCCAGCGGGTGGACAGGGGGCAATTCACCCCTCCACTTT. Its translation: CASGWTGGNSPLHF.

The chain joins TRBV7-9 to TRBJ1-5; D not certain. V was trimmed by 1 base and J by 0 bases, leaving 7 bases between them. Germline CDR1 SEHNR, CDR2 FQNEAQ (reference sequence). The CDR3 loop spans 15 amino acids. CDR3 sequence (DNA): TGTGCCAGCAGCTTAGGCGAGTATAGCAATCAGCCCCAGCATTTT. Encoded protein: CASSLGEYSNQPQHF.

The chain employs TRBV7-2 and TRBJ1-1; D might be TRBD1 (6 bases). The V end lost 4 bases, the J end lost 0 bases, and 15 bases lay between the germline ends. Germline V lookup: CDR1 SGHTA, CDR2 FQGNSA. The CDR3 has 16 residues. The CDR3 spells CASSSPRGTLNTEAFF. CDR3 in DNA: TGTGCCAGCAGCTCCCCAAGGGGGACATTGAACACTGAAGCTTTCTTT.

This chain uses TRBV18 with TRBJ1-2; 10 positions agree with TRBD1. The ends lost 3 bases at V and 8 bases at J; junction bases unmatched: 3. The germline CDR1 and CDR2 sequences are KGHSH and LQKENI. CDR3 size: 13 residues. The CDR3 nucleotides are TGTGCCAGCTCACCTGGGACAGGGGTCGGCTACACCTTC. This translates into CASSPGTGVGYTF.

V gene TRBV4-3 combines with J gene TRBJ1-6; TRBD1 agrees at 7 bases. This CDR3 has 15 residues. V lost 1 base, J lost 10 bases, and 7 bases stayed unmatched. Germline CDR1 and CDR2: LGHNA and YSLEER. The CDR3 loop is CASSQAQGVGSPLHF. Here the CDR3 DNA reads TGCGCCAGCAGCCAAGCGCAGGGGGTGGGGTCACCCCTCCACTTT.

Only a few counts were recorded for this clone. This CDR3 is CASSDMSWDIYNSPLHF. DNA of the CDR3: TGTGCCAGCAGTGATATGTCCTGGGACATCTATAATTCACCCCTCCACTTT. The chain joins TRBV7-2 to TRBJ1-6; D possibly corresponds to TRBD1 (6 bases). V lost 6 bases, J lost 3 bases, and 18 bases lay in between. The length of the CDR3 is 17 residues. The V gene's germline CDR1 is SGHTA and CDR2 FQGNSA. Variable domain in full (rest from reference TRBV7-2 and TRBJ1-6): GAGVSQSPSNKVTEKGKDVELRCDPISGHTALYWYRQSLGQGLEFLIYFQGNSAPDKSGLPSDRFSAERTGGSVSTLTIQRTQQEDSAVYLCASSDMSWDIYNSPLHFGNGTRLTVT.

The chain carries TRBV12-5 and TRBJ1-3; a possible D gene is TRBD1 (6 bases). The CDR3 length is 14 residues. The V gene lost 4 bases and the J gene lost 4 bases, with 11 bases spanning the gap. Germline loops: CDR1 LGHNT, CDR2 FRNRAP. CDR3 protein: CASGSQGSGNTIYF. CDR3 in DNA: TGTGCTAGTGGTTCCCAGGGGTCCGGAAACACCATATATTTT.

The count of this clone is one. This chain links TRBV5-4 with TRBJ2-5; D might be TRBD2 (6 bases). Per the germline V gene, CDR1 is SGHNT and CDR2 is YYREEE (reference sequence). The CDR3 spans 16 residues. The V and J ends lost 3 bases and 3 bases respectively, with 18 bases between them. The CDR3 sequence: CASSSGWGLDEETQYF. The CDR3 nucleotides read TGTGCCAGCAGCTCGGGGTGGGGACTGGATGAAGAGACCCAGTACTTC.

V is TRBV7-9 and J is TRBJ1-4, with D perhaps matching TRBD1 (6 bases). This CDR3 has 15 residues. The V end lost 1 base, the J end lost 4 bases, and 10 bases lay between the germline ends. Per germline, CDR1 SEHNR and CDR2 FQNEAQ (reference sequence). The CDR3 protein is CASSLGGHLNEKLFF. CDR3 DNA: TGTGCCAGCAGCTTAGGGGGGCATCTTAATGAAAAACTGTTTTTT.

This rearrangement joins TRBV2 to TRBJ2-5, with TRBD2 matching over 12 bases. Germline V gene sequence: CDR1 SNHLY, CDR2 FYNNEI. The CDR3 is 14 residues long. Trimming at V came to 7 bases and at J to 4 bases, leaving 4 bases not matched to a gene. The CDR3: CASTWGLAGETQYF. The CDR3 bases are TGTGCCAGCACTTGGGGACTAGCGGGAGAGACCCAGTACTTC.

DNA of the CDR3: TGTGCCAGCAGTGTAAGACAGGGGATTATCTCGTCCTATAATTCACCCCTCCACTTT. Translated: CASSVRQGIISSYNSPLHF. The chain employs TRBV6-1 and TRBJ1-6; 8 bases align to TRBD1. The trim removed 4 bases at V and 1 base at J, leaving 12 bases unmatched. CDR1 is MNHNS and CDR2 is SASEGT in the germline V gene. The CDR3 contains 19 residues.

The gene calls are TRBV11-3 and TRBJ2-7; 9 bases are shared with TRBD1. The CDR3 runs to 14 residues. J lost 5 bases, V lost 5 bases, and 7 bases had no gene match. Germline loops: CDR1 SGHNT, CDR2 YENEEA. CDR3 DNA sequence: TGTGCCAGCAGCCTAGCCGGGACAGGGAACGAGCAGTACTTC. Translation: CASSLAGTGNEQYF.

The chain has TRBV2 and TRBJ2-3; TRBD2 agrees at 9 bases. The CDR3 sequence is 16 residues long. CDR1 SNHLY and CDR2 FYNNEI come from the germline V gene. The trim removed 4 bases at V and 5 bases at J, leaving 10 bases unmatched. The CDR3 sequence: CASSVPRGGARDTQYF. The CDR3 nucleotides are TGTGCCAGCAGTGTCCCGCGGGGGGGCGCGCGAGATACGCAGTATTTT.

CDR3 coding DNA: TGTGCCAGCAGTTCCCCCAGTCCCTATGGCTACACCTTC. Translated: CASSSPSPYGYTF. The V gene is TRBV28, the J gene TRBJ1-2; D uncertain. Germline CDR1 is MDHEN and CDR2 is SYDVKM. Trimming shortened V by 4 bases and J by 4 bases, and 10 bases separated the two germline ends. This CDR3 contains 13 residues.

The genes are TRBV9 and TRBJ2-2, with TRBD1 identical over 8 bases. V shed 3 bases and J 4 bases; nucleotides not matched to a gene: 2. CDR3 length equals 14 residues. Per germline, CDR1 SGDLS and CDR2 YYNGEE. CDR3 bases: TGTGCCAGCAGCGGACAGGGGAGCACCGGGGAGCTGTTTTTT. Protein product: CASSGQGSTGELFF.

This sequence joins TRBV9 and TRBJ1-3, with 7 bases that match TRBD1. This CDR3 has 17 residues. With 3 bases clipped from V and 0 bases from J, the junction kept 9 bases outside the gene matches. The germline V gene encodes CDR1 SGDLS and CDR2 YYNGEE. Here the CDR3 DNA reads TGTGCCAGCAGCGCCCAGACAGGGACTGGCTCTGGAAACACCATATATTTT. Protein: CASSAQTGTGSGNTIYF.

The chain is built from TRBV6-1 and TRBJ1-3, with D maybe TRBD1 (5 bases). Germline CDR1 is MNHNS and CDR2 is SASEGT. Trimming removed 5 bases from V and 6 bases from J, with 14 bases in between. The length of the CDR3 is 14 residues. As DNA, the CDR3 is TGTGCCAGCAGTCCGGACATTTTCGAAAACACCATATATTTT. Protein product: CASSPDIFENTIYF.

This sequence joins TRBV7-9 and TRBJ1-1; tentative D call: TRBD1 (5 bases). CDR3 length: 14 amino acids. The ends were cut back, 3 bases at V and 0 bases at J, with 8 bases in the middle. Germline lookup yields CDR1 SEHNR and CDR2 FQNEAQ (reference sequence). The CDR3 sequence is CASSLTEMNTEAFF. The CDR3 DNA follows: TGTGCCAGCAGCTTGACAGAAATGAACACTGAAGCTTTCTTT.